Listed below are T cell receptor beta chains from one sample, sequenced in a study of breast tumors, draining lymph nodes, adjacent tissues. TCRdb redid the calling of the multiplex PCR reads with MiXCR, one entry per CDR3 protein. In the table there are about 94,000 distinct CDR3 sequences, approximately 30% of which are singletons. Sequencing was performed on axillary lymph node tissue. The receptor source for this set is a female donor with breast cancer. Some clones in this sample may be carry-over from other donors' samples. The CDR3 runs from the conserved cysteine through the conserved F or W. Fields, in order: V gene, CDR3 protein.

>TRBV20-1
CSAPGLAGVEQYF
>TRBV20-1
CSALPEIQDTQYF
>TRBV4-3
CASSQTMGSSYEQYF
>TRBV3-1
CASSLWDIDTQYF
>TRBV19
CASSIEQGAYNGYTF
>TRBV7-9
CASSLGTGNNEQFF
>TRBV18
CASSPSSGGEHEQFF
>TRBV9
CASSVQSSSTDTQYF
>TRBV3-1
CASLSNTGELFF
>TRBV5-4
CASSFSGSTGSHGYTF
>TRBV7-9
CASSPRQSGTEAFF
>TRBV28
CASLGQAPKEQYF
>TRBV7-2
CASSPETGRPASTGELFF
>TRBV5-6
CASSLELVGYEQYF
>TRBV25-1
CASSNLNNEQFF
>TRBV6-1
CASRRGAQTEAFF
>TRBV7-9
CASSYNVEVRVRETQYF
>TRBV30
CAWSVALQETQYF
>TRBV5-1
CASSLRGKDYGYTF
>TRBV20-1
CSAAEGSFPDTQYF
>TRBV7-3
CASRNPGTSGRNEQFF
>TRBV11-3
CASSYMNTEAFF
>TRBV11-1
CASSRQTGGLEAFF
>TRBV9
CASSVAPQYTGELFF
>TRBV24-1
CATSDPSGRSHEQYF
>TRBV7-8
CASSLASVYNEHF
>TRBV30
CAWSVGGNQPQHF
>TRBV29-1
CSGGDRQYGYTF
>TRBV19
CASSISGSRIGELFF
>TRBV11-3
CASTVGGSQTYEQYF
>TRBV7-2
CASSPGLAGGEQFF
>TRBV7-2
CASSPGGQETQYF
>TRBV11-2
CASSLQTNNEQFF
>TRBV3-1
CASSQGASERPLHF
>TRBV20-1
CSARTPPTSGRAGTGELFF
>TRBV20-1
CSATGSNQPQHF
>TRBV9
CASGTGAGPQHF
>TRBV7-9
CASSLSTDNEQFF
>TRBV27
CASRIAPGTSGYNEQFF
>TRBV20-1
CSAIAGSSYNEQFF
>TRBV4-2
CTSSLIGYNEQFF
>TRBV7-2
CASSPGTENTEAFF
>TRBV30
CAWSVLPGYNSPLHF
>TRBV28
CASSFLGGTQYF
>TRBV15
CAASTRQAPYDEQFF
>TRBV19
CASSKGQNYGYTF
>TRBV20-1
CSARRPGQGGYTF
>TRBV6-4
CASSTPGQLPSNQPQHF
>TRBV12-3/TRBV12-4
CASSPRDRGREQYF
>TRBV6-2/TRBV6-3
CASDESSYNEQFF